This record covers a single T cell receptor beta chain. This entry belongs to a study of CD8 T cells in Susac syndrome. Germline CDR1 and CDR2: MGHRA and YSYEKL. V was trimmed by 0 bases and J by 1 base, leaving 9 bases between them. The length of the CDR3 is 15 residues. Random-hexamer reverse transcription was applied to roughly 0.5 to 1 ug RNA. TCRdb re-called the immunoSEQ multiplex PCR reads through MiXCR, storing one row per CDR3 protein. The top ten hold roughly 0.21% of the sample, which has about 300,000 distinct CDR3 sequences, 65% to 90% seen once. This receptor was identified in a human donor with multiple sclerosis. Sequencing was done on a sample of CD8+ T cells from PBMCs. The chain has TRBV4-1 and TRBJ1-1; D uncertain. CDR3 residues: CASSQDRPGNTEAFF. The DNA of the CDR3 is TGCGCCAGCAGCCAAGATCGCCCGGGGAACACTGAAGCTTTCTTT.